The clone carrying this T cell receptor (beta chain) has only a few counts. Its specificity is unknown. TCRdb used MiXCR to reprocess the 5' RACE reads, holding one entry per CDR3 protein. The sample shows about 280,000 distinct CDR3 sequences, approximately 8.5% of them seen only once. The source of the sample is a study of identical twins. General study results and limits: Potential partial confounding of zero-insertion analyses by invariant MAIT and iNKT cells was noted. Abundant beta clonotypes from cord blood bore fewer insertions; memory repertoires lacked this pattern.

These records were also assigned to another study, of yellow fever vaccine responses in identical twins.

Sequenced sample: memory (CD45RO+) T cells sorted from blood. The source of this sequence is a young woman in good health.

For the CDR3, the DNA is TGCAGTGCCACAAGCGGGGGGCCATACAATGAGCAGTTCTTC. This gives the protein CSATSGGPYNEQFF. The V and J genes are TRBV20-1 and TRBJ2-1; 9 nucleotides line up with TRBD2. V shed 6 bases, J shed 4 bases, and the junction held 7 bases outside the gene matches. The V gene's germline CDR1 is DFQATT and CDR2 SNEGSKA (reference sequence). This CDR3 is built from 14 residues.